The entry below gives a single T cell receptor (beta chain) sequence along with its context. The sample is drawn from a study of blood T cell repertoires in COVID-19. The wider study: Sources were T cells, B-cell-depleted T cells, or PBMCs; the material itself was cDNA or gDNA.

Under the authors' procedure: Nucleated cell counts were estimated from reference gene primer amplification. Profiled with immunoSEQ multiplex PCR; TCRdb holds only in-frame clones, not every one. For V, J and clone size, that table is used; D and trimming come from the DNA. The sample contains roughly 250,000 clones, around 83% of which appear only once. The receptor comes from a man in his forties or fifties with acute or convalescent COVID-19. The sample was peripheral blood.

CDR3 protein: CASSRQGAQGYTF. CDR3 DNA: TGTGCCAGCAGCCGACAGGGGGCACAAGGCTACACCTTC. The chain combines TRBV5-6 with TRBJ1-2; 10 bases agree with TRBD1. V lost 4 bases and J lost 8; bases outside the gene matches: 5. The CDR3 runs to 13 residues. Germline V gene sequence: CDR1 SGHDT, CDR2 YYEEEE.